The rows below give T cell receptor beta chains drawn from one sample of a study of blood T cell repertoires in COVID-19. Sequencing was performed with immunoSEQ multiplex PCR; in TCRdb, only in-frame clones are kept and a portion is missing. The table records approximately 350,000 clones, around 89% of them present only once. Sequencing was done on a sample of peripheral blood. The receptors were sampled from a man aged 40-49 years with acute or convalescent COVID-19. Each CDR3 is given with its conserved first and last residue.

j_call: TRBJ2-7; v_call: TRBV21-1; cdr3_aa: CASSGPQGQLAYEQYF
j_call: TRBJ2-3; v_call: TRBV28; cdr3_aa: CASSIRGQGGATQYF
j_call: TRBJ1-6; v_call: TRBV28; cdr3_aa: CASSSEGSYNSPLHF
j_call: TRBJ2-1; v_call: TRBV9; cdr3_aa: CASSSGDFNEQFF
j_call: TRBJ1-1; v_call: TRBV19; cdr3_aa: CASSLQGRNTEAFF
j_call: TRBJ1-2; v_call: TRBV7-9; cdr3_aa: CASSLLAAGTAYGYTF
j_call: TRBJ1-3; v_call: TRBV10-3; cdr3_aa: CASGDRGISGNTIYF
j_call: TRBJ2-7; v_call: TRBV7-2; cdr3_aa: CASTDPRLYEQYF
j_call: TRBJ2-7; v_call: TRBV27; cdr3_aa: CASSLKYRGGSYEQYF
j_call: TRBJ2-1; v_call: TRBV4-1; cdr3_aa: CASSPGLAGHNEQFF
j_call: TRBJ2-6; v_call: TRBV18; cdr3_aa: CASSPTGVAISGANVLTF
j_call: TRBJ2-7; v_call: TRBV6-5; cdr3_aa: CASSPTQGRDEQYF
j_call: TRBJ1-2; v_call: TRBV11-2; cdr3_aa: CASSLVSYGYTF
j_call: TRBJ2-5; v_call: TRBV9; cdr3_aa: CASSVGPSGEETQYF
j_call: TRBJ2-7; v_call: TRBV9; cdr3_aa: CASSGAGTGGHEQYF
j_call: TRBJ1-5; v_call: TRBV6-4; cdr3_aa: CASSGELNQPQHF
j_call: TRBJ2-1; v_call: TRBV3-1/TRBV3-2; cdr3_aa: CASSQVTSGRAVSYNEQFF
j_call: TRBJ1-5; v_call: TRBV9; cdr3_aa: CASSLTGISNQPQHF
j_call: TRBJ2-3; v_call: TRBV4-1; cdr3_aa: CASSQVPGHTDTQYF
j_call: TRBJ2-2; v_call: TRBV9; cdr3_aa: CASSSLNTGELFF
j_call: TRBJ1-5; v_call: TRBV19; cdr3_aa: CASSMGDRGSYPQHF
j_call: TRBJ2-7; v_call: TRBV14; cdr3_aa: CASSQETGFQEQYF
j_call: TRBJ2-7; v_call: TRBV7-2; cdr3_aa: CASSLAGSGAPYEQYF
j_call: TRBJ2-3; v_call: TRBV28; cdr3_aa: CASSLYPLAGGRGDTQYF
j_call: TRBJ1-5; v_call: TRBV23-1; cdr3_aa: CASALFRDRETGNQPQHF
j_call: TRBJ1-2; v_call: TRBV7-9; cdr3_aa: CASSSFPGQGTYGYTF
j_call: TRBJ1-1; v_call: TRBV5-5; cdr3_aa: CASSLDVGANTEAFF
j_call: TRBJ2-6; v_call: TRBV9; cdr3_aa: CASSVEELSGANVLTF
j_call: TRBJ1-3; v_call: TRBV7-3; cdr3_aa: CASSSGPGNTIYF
j_call: TRBJ1-2; v_call: TRBV7-2; cdr3_aa: CASSKLDRGRGYTF
j_call: TRBJ2-7; v_call: TRBV5-1; cdr3_aa: CASSFGSNSYEQYF
j_call: TRBJ2-7; v_call: TRBV21-1; cdr3_aa: CASSTSGSEQYF
j_call: TRBJ2-1; v_call: TRBV10-3; cdr3_aa: CAISGASREDEQFF
j_call: TRBJ2-7; v_call: TRBV6-5; cdr3_aa: CASMRGYEQYF
j_call: TRBJ2-1; v_call: TRBV7-3; cdr3_aa: CASSLTSGRYKPYNEQFF
j_call: TRBJ1-1; v_call: TRBV7-9; cdr3_aa: CASSLGAWTEAFF
j_call: TRBJ2-7; v_call: TRBV7-3; cdr3_aa: CASEGGTLNEQYF
j_call: TRBJ2-1; v_call: TRBV15; cdr3_aa: CATSQRSGGYNEQFF
j_call: TRBJ2-1; v_call: TRBV6-6; cdr3_aa: CASSLTGAVEGRNEQFF
j_call: TRBJ1-1; v_call: TRBV28; cdr3_aa: CASIPAEGEAFF
j_call: TRBJ2-2; v_call: TRBV5-1; cdr3_aa: CASSSTGTGLSVTGELFF
j_call: TRBJ1-5; v_call: TRBV10-1; cdr3_aa: CASRGGGGQPQHF
j_call: TRBJ1-1; v_call: TRBV7-9; cdr3_aa: CASSFPQGSDTEAFF
j_call: TRBJ2-1; v_call: TRBV27; cdr3_aa: CASSLLAGGNEQFF
j_call: TRBJ1-2; v_call: TRBV2; cdr3_aa: CASMENYGYTF
j_call: TRBJ2-5; v_call: TRBV7-9; cdr3_aa: CASSLPGGQETQYF
j_call: TRBJ1-3; v_call: TRBV6-6; cdr3_aa: CASTTANSGNTIYF
j_call: TRBJ2-1; v_call: TRBV9; cdr3_aa: CASSPGGGGAYNEQFF
j_call: TRBJ1-3; v_call: TRBV6-5; cdr3_aa: CASSTGQGTGNTIYF
j_call: TRBJ1-1; v_call: TRBV2; cdr3_aa: CASSDRVNTEAFF
j_call: TRBJ2-2; v_call: TRBV20-1; cdr3_aa: CSASVNTGELFF
j_call: TRBJ1-2; v_call: TRBV14; cdr3_aa: CASSQRGWRGYTF
j_call: TRBJ1-1; v_call: TRBV7-8; cdr3_aa: CASSFTLDRNTEAFF
j_call: TRBJ1-4; v_call: TRBV24-1; cdr3_aa: CATSDAQGATNEKLFF